Listed here are 6 T cell receptor beta chains from one sample, sequenced in a study of shared clonotypes between healthy human individuals. Method: immunoSEQ multiplex PCR; TCRdb's copy keeps in-frame clones and lacks some. The sample has almost 700,000 clones, about 91% seen once. CD8 cells regarded as naive lacked CD45RO, were positively chosen for CCR7, and omitted terminally differentiated effector memory CD45RA+ cells. The specimen was naive CD8+ T cells sorted from blood. These receptors originate from a man aged 25 to 40 in good health.

The chain joins TRBV7-6 to TRBJ1-1, with 7 nucleotides matching TRBD1. Trimming took 5 bases from V and 4 from J; bases not matched to a gene: 7. The CDR3 is 14 residues long. Germline values: CDR1 SGHVS, CDR2 FNYEAQ. The CDR3 is CASSAGGRGTEAFF. The CDR3 nucleotides are TGTGCCAGCAGCGCAGGGGGACGAGGCACTGAAGCTTTCTTT.

The sample holds one count of this clone. The chain employs TRBV28 and TRBJ1-1; no clear D gene. This CDR3 region has 13 residues. CDR1 and CDR2 (germline): MDHEN, SYDVKM. V lost 3 bases and J 4 bases, leaving 9 bases between the germline ends. The CDR3 DNA reads TGTGCCAGCAGTTTGGGTTCGGCCACTGAAGCTTTCTTT. Encoded protein: CASSLGSATEAFF.

The rearrangement uses TRBV27 and TRBJ2-7, with a tentative D call TRBD1 (5 bases). The CDR3 covers 14 residues. Trimming took off 5 bases at V and 2 bases at J, with 13 bases between the two ends. Per germline, CDR1 MNHEY and CDR2 SMNVEV (reference sequence). CDR3 nucleotide sequence: TGTGCCAGCAGTCCCTCGGAAGGGGCCTACGAGCAGTACTTC. It yields the protein CASSPSEGAYEQYF.

This chain joins TRBV11-2 and TRBJ2-2; a weak D match, TRBD1 (6 bases). The CDR3 contains 15 residues. The germline V gene encodes CDR1 SGHAT and CDR2 FQNNGV. The V and J ends lost 4 bases and 0 bases respectively, with 9 bases between them. The CDR3 DNA reads as TGTGCCAGCAGCTCGGGACACACGAACACCGGGGAGCTGTTTTTT. Its translation is CASSSGHTNTGELFF.

The chain is built from TRBV27 and TRBJ2-1; D perhaps matches TRBD2 (5 bases). Germline assignment: CDR1 MNHEY and CDR2 SMNVEV (reference sequence). The germline V and J ends were trimmed by 8 bases and 8 bases, with 10 bases remaining between them. The length of the CDR3 is 11 residues. The CDR3 DNA follows: TGTGCCAGCTATCTCGGGGATGAGCAGTTCTTC. Translating gives CASYLGDEQFF.

About this clone itself: The same CDR3 arises from other DNA sequences in this sample as well. The CDR3 loop reads CASSLETQYF. CDR3 coding DNA: TGTGCCAGCAGCCTCGAGACCCAGTACTTC. The rearrangement uses TRBV25-1 and TRBJ2-5, with D unclear. Germline V gives CDR1 MGHDK, CDR2 SYGVNS. CDR3 size: 10 residues. Trimming pared 6 bases from V and 5 bases from J, leaving 4 bases between.